This is a list of T cell receptor beta chains from one sample in a study of blood T cells in healthy people across ages. TCRdb ran MiXCR on the 5' RACE reads and lists one entry per CDR3 protein. The sample yields around 940,000 distinct CDR3 sequences, roughly 51% seen once. The material sequenced was blood. These receptors were taken from a woman in her sixties in good health. CDR3s include the opening cysteine and the closing phenylalanine or tryptophan. The D gene is left open where the match is weak. Clone size is given for some rows only: seen once, a few or many times, or a class if the clone is expanded.

>TRBV7-2|TRBJ1-6|-|-
CASSPISNSPLHF
TGTGCCAGCAGCCCAATTAGTAATTCACCCCTCCACTTT
>TRBV6-6|TRBJ2-7|once|-
CASSFTGDTYEQYF
TGTGCCAGCAGTTTCACCGGGGACACTTACGAGCAGTACTTC
>TRBV14|TRBJ2-3|-|-
CASSQDRWVTDTQYF
TGTGCCAGCAGCCAAGACCGTTGGGTCACAGATACGCAGTATTTT
>TRBV20-1|TRBJ2-7|-|TRBD2
CSARASGRALLSEQYF
TGCAGTGCTAGGGCTAGCGGGAGGGCCCTTCTTTCCGAGCAGTACTTC
>TRBV10-3|TRBJ2-5|few|-
CAIRSSTGSQETQYF
TGTGCCATCAGATCATCTACAGGGAGTCAAGAGACCCAGTACTTC
>TRBV9|TRBJ2-7|-|-
CASSAGATGEQYF
TGTGCCAGCAGTGCCGGCGCGACTGGCGAGCAGTACTTC
>TRBV13|TRBJ1-5|few|-
CASSSLREQPQHF
TGTGCCAGCAGCTCCCTCAGGGAGCAGCCCCAGCATTTT
>TRBV9|TRBJ1-1|-|-
CASSDQGSEAFF
TGTGCCAGCAGCGACCAGGGTTCTGAAGCTTTCTTT
>TRBV20-1|TRBJ2-5|-|TRBD1
CSAKGQYQETQYF
TGCAGTGCCAAGGGACAGTACCAAGAGACCCAGTACTTC
>TRBV27|TRBJ2-3|few|TRBD2
CASSLVGVAGASDTQYF
TGTGCCAGCAGTCTGGTGGGTGTAGCGGGCGCTTCAGATACGCAGTATTTT
>TRBV7-9|TRBJ1-2|-|-
CASSLVGADGYTF
TGTGCCAGCAGCTTAGTGGGGGCGGATGGCTACACCTTC
>TRBV25-1|TRBJ1-5|-|-
CASSEWEGNQPQHF
TGTGCCAGCAGTGAATGGGAGGGGAATCAGCCCCAGCATTTT
>TRBV6-2/TRBV6-3|TRBJ2-1|-|TRBD2
CASSKTSGSGEQFF
TGTGCCAGCAGCAAGACTAGCGGGAGCGGTGAGCAGTTCTTC
>TRBV3-1|TRBJ2-7|-|TRBD1
CASSHTTGNYEQYF
TGTGCCAGCAGCCATACGACAGGGAACTACGAGCAGTACTTC
>TRBV20-1|TRBJ2-4|few|-
CSARDHQDLAKNIQYF
TGCAGTGCTAGAGACCACCAGGATCTAGCCAAAAACATTCAGTACTTC
>TRBV20-1|TRBJ2-1|-|TRBD2
CSAWGPGLEAVDEQFF
TGCAGTGCTTGGGGACCGGGACTAGAGGCCGTCGATGAGCAGTTCTTC
>TRBV12-3/TRBV12-4|TRBJ2-3|few|-
CASRQRTDTQYF
TGTGCCAGCAGACAGAGAACAGATACGCAGTATTTT
>TRBV29-1|TRBJ2-1|-|-
CSVTSGPNEQFF
TGCAGCGTTACCAGTGGCCCCAATGAGCAGTTCTTC
>TRBV7-2|TRBJ2-7|-|TRBD2
CASSAGGRNGEQYF
TGTGCCAGCAGTGCTGGCGGGAGGAATGGCGAGCAGTACTTC
>TRBV4-1|TRBJ2-6|-|-
CASSARAPSGANVLTF
TGCGCCAGCAGCGCCCGGGCCCCCTCTGGGGCCAACGTCCTGACTTTC
>TRBV7-2|TRBJ2-7|-|TRBD1
CASSYRDRDRYEQYF
TGTGCCAGCAGCTACCGGGACAGGGATCGGTACGAGCAGTACTTC
>TRBV20-1|TRBJ2-1|-|-
CSARLPASEQFF
TGCAGTGCTAGACTACCCGCGAGTGAGCAGTTCTTC
>TRBV7-2|TRBJ2-7|few|-
CASSLAARSPGEQYF
TGTGCCAGCAGCTTAGCTGCTCGCTCCCCCGGGGAGCAGTACTTC
>TRBV4-1|TRBJ1-4|-|-
CASGPAPGDEKLFF
TGCGCCAGTGGCCCCGCCCCGGGAGATGAAAAACTGTTTTTT
>TRBV24-1|TRBJ2-1|-|TRBD2
CATSDLRTSGVYNEQFF
TGTGCCACCAGTGATTTAAGGACTAGCGGAGTCTACAATGAGCAGTTCTTC
>TRBV12-5|TRBJ2-7|-|-
CASGGTAAGRYEQYF
TGTGCTAGTGGCGGAACTGCGGCGGGACGTTACGAGCAGTACTTC
>TRBV5-1|TRBJ2-1|-|-
CASSTNSRENGEQFF
TGCGCCAGCAGCACCAATTCCCGGGAGAATGGTGAGCAGTTCTTC
>TRBV7-2|TRBJ2-5|-|-
CASSLAGPMFVEETQYF
TGTGCCAGCAGCTTAGCGGGTCCAATGTTTGTGGAAGAGACCCAGTACTTC
>TRBV6-2/TRBV6-3|TRBJ2-3|-|-
CASSSTIPSIDTQYF
TGTGCCAGCAGTTCTACTATTCCTTCAATAGATACGCAGTATTTT
>TRBV4-1|TRBJ2-7|-|TRBD2
CASSLQAGGHYEQYF
TGCGCCAGCAGCCTTCAAGCGGGAGGTCACTACGAGCAGTACTTC
>TRBV7-2|TRBJ2-1|-|TRBD2
CASSLGGGALTDEQFF
TGTGCCAGCAGCTTAGGCGGGGGGGCGTTAACGGATGAGCAGTTCTTC
>TRBV5-1|TRBJ2-5|once|TRBD2
CASSLEASGTIDHETQYF
TGCGCCAGCAGCTTGGAGGCTAGCGGGACCATTGACCATGAGACCCAGTACTTC
>TRBV29-1|TRBJ2-7|few|TRBD1
CSVETGATYEQYF
TGCAGCGTTGAAACAGGGGCGACCTACGAGCAGTACTTC
>TRBV5-1|TRBJ1-1|-|-
CASSFAGPEAFF
TGCGCCAGCAGCTTCGCTGGGCCTGAAGCTTTCTTT
>TRBV11-3|TRBJ2-1|once|TRBD2
CASSLGLGLAGGHEQFF
TGTGCCAGCAGCTTAGGTCTTGGACTAGCGGGAGGGCATGAGCAGTTCTTC
>TRBV7-9|TRBJ2-5|-|-
CASSLEGLGETQYF
TGTGCCAGCAGCCTCGAAGGGCTCGGGGAGACCCAGTACTTC
>TRBV7-8|TRBJ2-5|-|-
CASSPGGSMWNEQYF
TGTGCCAGCAGCCCAGGGGGGTCTATGTGGAATGAGCAGTACTTC
>TRBV11-3|TRBJ2-1|-|-
CASSLMGREQFF
TGTGCCAGCAGCTTAATGGGGCGTGAGCAGTTCTTC
>TRBV15|TRBJ1-5|few|TRBD1
CATSRFKGANQPQHF
TGTGCCACCAGCAGATTCAAGGGGGCCAATCAGCCCCAGCATTTT
>TRBV29-1|TRBJ2-3|-|TRBD2
CSASGRAAPDTQYF
TGCAGCGCCAGCGGGAGGGCCGCCCCAGATACGCAGTATTTT
>TRBV6-2/TRBV6-3|TRBJ2-3|-|-
CASSHTRAPWGTDTQYF
TGTGCCAGCAGCCATACACGGGCCCCATGGGGCACAGATACGCAGTATTTT
>TRBV28|TRBJ2-3|once|-
CASSTQPRTDTQYF
TGTGCCAGCAGTACCCAACCTCGGACAGATACGCAGTATTTT
>TRBV12-3/TRBV12-4|TRBJ2-3|once|TRBD2
CASKTLAGNEDTQYF
TGTGCCAGCAAGACCCTAGCGGGAAATGAAGATACGCAGTATTTT
>TRBV19|TRBJ2-7|-|-
CASSIGLSYEQYF
TGTGCCAGTAGTATAGGACTGTCCTACGAGCAGTACTTC
>TRBV20-1|TRBJ2-7|-|-
CSARDFISVGYEQYF
TGCAGTGCTAGAGATTTTATTTCGGTAGGGTACGAGCAGTACTTC
>TRBV27|TRBJ2-7|few|-
CASSFDRFYEQYF
TGTGCCAGCAGTTTTGACAGATTCTACGAGCAGTACTTC
>TRBV20-1|TRBJ2-7|-|-
CSARQGPVRYEQYF
TGCAGTGCTAGACAGGGTCCGGTAAGGTACGAGCAGTACTTC
>TRBV20-1|TRBJ2-1|-|TRBD2
CSASGLAGPLSSYNEQFF
TGCAGTGCTTCCGGACTAGCGGGACCTCTGAGCTCCTACAATGAGCAGTTCTTC
>TRBV3-1|TRBJ2-5|-|-
CASSQAATIETQYF
TGTGCCAGCAGCCAAGCGGCCACCATAGAGACCCAGTACTTC
>TRBV12-3/TRBV12-4|TRBJ1-4|-|-
CASSRTSGYEKLFF
TGTGCCAGCAGCCGCACGAGCGGTTATGAAAAACTGTTTTTT
>TRBV12-3/TRBV12-4|TRBJ2-1|-|TRBD2
CASSWGELAGGSNEQFF
TGTGCCAGCAGTTGGGGGGAATTAGCGGGAGGTAGCAATGAGCAGTTCTTC
>TRBV2|TRBJ2-3|-|-
CASSESRDTQYF
TGTGCCAGCAGTGAGTCGAGGGATACGCAGTATTTT
>TRBV27|TRBJ1-5|-|-
CATARGLGEPQHF
TGTGCCACCGCCCGGGGGCTCGGGGAGCCCCAGCATTTT
>TRBV27|TRBJ2-7|few|-
CASSSADGVLSYEQYF
TGTGCCAGCAGTTCCGCGGACGGAGTCCTCTCCTACGAGCAGTACTTC